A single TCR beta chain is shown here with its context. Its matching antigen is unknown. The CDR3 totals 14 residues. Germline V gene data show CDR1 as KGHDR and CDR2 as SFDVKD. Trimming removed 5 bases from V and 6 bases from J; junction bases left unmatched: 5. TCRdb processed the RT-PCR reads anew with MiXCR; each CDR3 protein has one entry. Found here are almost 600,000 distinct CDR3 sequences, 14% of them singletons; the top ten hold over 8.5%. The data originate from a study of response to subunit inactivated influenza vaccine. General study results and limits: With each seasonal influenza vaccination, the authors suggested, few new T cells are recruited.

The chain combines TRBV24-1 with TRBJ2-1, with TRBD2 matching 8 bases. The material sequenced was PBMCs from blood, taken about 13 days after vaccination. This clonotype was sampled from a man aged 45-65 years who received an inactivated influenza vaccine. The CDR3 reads CATSVSGRFNEQFF. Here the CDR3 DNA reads TGTGCCACCAGTGTCAGCGGGAGATTCAATGAGCAGTTCTTC.